This T cell receptor beta chain stems from a study of T cell responses to AZD1222 COVID-19 vaccine. The V segment lost 5 bases and the J segment 4 bases; nucleotides outside the gene matches: 7. The germline V gene encodes CDR1 MNHEY and CDR2 SMNVEV (reference sequence). The CDR3 is 15 amino acids. Study-level findings and limits: The donor group comprised mostly white British people and more females; the analysis possibly underestimated clonal diversity. Of the AZD1222 recipients, only 6 or 7 were seropositive at baseline. Following two doses of AZD1222, Spike-specific TCR breadth and depth rose. Nearly half of spike-specific TCRs reportedly target variant regions that are unmutated in the B.1.351 and B.1.1.7 variants.

As to this clone: Its antigen is unidentified.

Repertoires were generated with immunoSEQ multiplex PCR, while TCRdb's copy carries only in-frame clones and drops some. The sample records about 110,000 clones, more than 85% being singletons. This TCR came from an adult in good health. This chain connects TRBV27 to TRBJ1-3; 8 positions agree with TRBD1. This specimen was peripheral blood, taken on day 0 of AZD1222 vaccination. Here the CDR3 DNA reads TGTGCCAGCAGTAGAAGACAGGGGCAAGGAAACACCATATATTTT. Its protein is CASSRRQGQGNTIYF.